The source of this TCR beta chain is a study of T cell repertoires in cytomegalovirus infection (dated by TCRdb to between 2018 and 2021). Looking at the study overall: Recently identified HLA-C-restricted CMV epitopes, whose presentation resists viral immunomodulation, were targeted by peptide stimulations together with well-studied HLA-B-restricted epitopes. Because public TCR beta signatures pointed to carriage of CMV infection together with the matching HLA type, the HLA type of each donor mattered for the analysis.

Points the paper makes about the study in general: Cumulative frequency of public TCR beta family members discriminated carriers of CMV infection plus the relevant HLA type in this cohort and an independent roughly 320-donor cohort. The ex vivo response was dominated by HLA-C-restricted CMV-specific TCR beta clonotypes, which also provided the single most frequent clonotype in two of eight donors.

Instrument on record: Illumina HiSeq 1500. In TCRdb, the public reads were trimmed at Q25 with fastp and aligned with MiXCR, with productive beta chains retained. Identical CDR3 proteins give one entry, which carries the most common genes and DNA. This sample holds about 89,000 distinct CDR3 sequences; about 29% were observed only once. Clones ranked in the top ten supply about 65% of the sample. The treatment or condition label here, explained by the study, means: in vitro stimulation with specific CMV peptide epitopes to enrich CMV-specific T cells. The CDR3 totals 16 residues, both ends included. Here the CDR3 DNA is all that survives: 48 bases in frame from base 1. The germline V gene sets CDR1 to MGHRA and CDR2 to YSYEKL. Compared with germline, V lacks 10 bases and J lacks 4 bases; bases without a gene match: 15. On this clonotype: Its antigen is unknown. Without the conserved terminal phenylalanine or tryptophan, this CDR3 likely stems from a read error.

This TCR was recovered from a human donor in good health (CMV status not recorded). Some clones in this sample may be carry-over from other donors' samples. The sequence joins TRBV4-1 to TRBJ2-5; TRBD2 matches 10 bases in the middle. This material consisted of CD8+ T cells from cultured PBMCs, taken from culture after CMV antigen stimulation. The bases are TGCGCCACCTCCCTCCTAGCGGGGGATGGGGGAGAGACCCAGTACTGC. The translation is CATSLLAGDGGETQYC.